Listed below are T cell receptor beta chains from one sample, sequenced in a study of T cells in Graves' hyperthyroidism and ophthalmopathy. TCRdb called the multiplex PCR reads again in MiXCR, with one record for every CDR3 protein. The table has some 340,000 distinct CDR3 sequences, 12% to 15% seen once. Sequenced material: blood. Receptors were obtained from a middle-aged woman with Graves' ophthalmopathy. Both conserved end residues are part of each CDR3. A D gene is named only where the DNA matches it firmly. Size is omitted from some rows. Given values are once, few, many or a class for expanded clones.

>many|TRBD2|TRBJ2-1|TRBV7-9
CASSPAGTSGNEQFF
TGTGCCAGCAGCCCGGCTGGGACTAGCGGTAATGAGCAGTTCTTC
>few|.|TRBJ2-2|TRBV19
CASMRDRSPGELFF
TGTGCCAGTATGCGGGACAGAAGTCCCGGGGAGCTGTTTTTT
>many|TRBD2|TRBJ2-1|TRBV29-1
CSVAVWRETVPRNEQFF
TGCAGCGTTGCTGTCTGGCGGGAGACCGTTCCCCGTAATGAGCAGTTCTTC
>.|TRBD2|TRBJ2-1|TRBV12-3/TRBV12-4
CASSLTGEGNEQFF
TGTGCCAGCAGTTTGACCGGGGAGGGTAATGAGCAGTTCTTC
>.|.|TRBJ2-2|TRBV19
CASSPPMAGELFF
TGTGCCAGTAGTCCCCCGATGGCCGGGGAGCTGTTTTTT
>.|.|TRBJ2-7|TRBV19
CASSMDAGEGSYEQYF
TGTGCCAGTAGTATGGATGCAGGCGAGGGATCCTACGAGCAGTACTTC
>many|TRBD2|TRBJ2-1|TRBV29-1
CSVGLLTSGVSSGNEQFF
TGCAGCGTTGGGTTACTGACTAGCGGGGTCTCATCTGGCAATGAGCAGTTCTTC
>few|.|TRBJ2-3|TRBV4-1
CASSQESLDRPRGTDTQYF
TGCGCCAGCAGCCAAGAGTCTCTCGACAGGCCGCGGGGCACAGATACGCAGTATTTT
>few|.|TRBJ2-5|TRBV20-1
CSAVRDANDGVQYF
TGCAGTGCTGTCCGGGACGCGAACGATGGGGTCCAGTACTTC
>.|.|TRBJ2-7|TRBV24-1
CATSGSDSDEQYF
TGTGCCACCAGTGGCTCGGACTCTGACGAGCAGTACTTC
>few|TRBD2|TRBJ2-2|TRBV5-6
CASSLELAMGYTGELFF
TGTGCCAGCAGCTTGGAACTAGCGATGGGGTACACCGGGGAGCTGTTTTTT
>.|.|TRBJ1-2|TRBV20-1
CSASSDGVYGYTF
TGCAGTGCTAGCTCGGATGGTGTCTATGGCTACACCTTC
>many|.|TRBJ2-2|TRBV29-1
CSVVLGQSNTGELFF
TGCAGCGTTGTTTTAGGACAGTCGAACACCGGGGAGCTGTTTTTT
>.|TRBD2|TRBJ2-1|TRBV5-4
CASSSTSGYNEQFF
TGTGCCAGCAGCTCAACTAGCGGATACAATGAGCAGTTCTTC
>few|.|TRBJ1-3|TRBV5-1
CASSLEPFSGNTIYF
TGCGCCAGCAGCTTGGAGCCGTTCTCTGGAAACACCATATATTTT
>few|.|TRBJ2-3|TRBV20-1
CSARVEGGGDTQYF
TGCAGTGCTAGAGTAGAGGGGGGTGGAGATACGCAGTATTTT
>many|.|TRBJ2-7|TRBV20-1
CSTRPTYEQYF
TGCAGTACAAGACCAACCTACGAGCAGTACTTC
>many|TRBD1|TRBJ1-6|TRBV12-3/TRBV12-4
CASSRRQGFSPLHF
TGTGCCAGCAGCCGCCGACAGGGATTCTCACCCCTCCACTTT
>.|.|TRBJ2-3|TRBV10-3
CAISENAEPDTQYF
TGTGCCATCAGTGAGAATGCGGAACCAGATACGCAGTATTTT
>few|TRBD2|TRBJ2-2|TRBV3-1
CASSQERGGVTGELFF
TGTGCCAGCAGCCAAGAGCGGGGGGGCGTCACCGGGGAGCTGTTTTTT
>.|.|TRBJ1-5|TRBV4-1
CASSQDTGGGQPQHF
TGCGCCAGCAGCCAAGATACTGGAGGAGGCCAGCCCCAGCATTTT
>many|TRBD1|TRBJ1-2|TRBV2
CASSEPGQDYGYTF
TGTGCCAGCAGTGAACCGGGACAGGACTATGGCTACACCTTC
>many|TRBD1|TRBJ1-2|TRBV30
CAWSPGQPPSGGGYTF
TGTGCCTGGAGCCCGGGACAGCCTCCCTCGGGAGGGGGCTACACCTTC
>.|TRBD1|TRBJ2-1|TRBV9
CASSAFTIAGTDNNEQFF
TGTGCCAGCAGCGCCTTCACGATTGCCGGGACAGACAACAATGAGCAGTTCTTC
>few|TRBD1|TRBJ1-1|TRBV10-3
CATRQGNTEAFF
TGTGCCACCCGACAGGGGAACACTGAAGCTTTCTTT
>once|TRBD2|TRBJ2-6|TRBV20-1
CSAQEQGFIGGGSGANVLTF
TGCAGTGCTCAAGAACAGGGATTCATCGGGGGGGGCTCTGGGGCCAACGTCCTGACTTTC
>.|TRBD1|TRBJ1-2|TRBV18
CASSPRDRYYGCTF
TGTGCCAGCTCACCAAGGGACAGATACTATGGCTGCACCTTC
>few|.|TRBJ1-2|TRBV14
CASSPFKGHPIYGYTF
TGTGCCAGCAGCCCATTCAAGGGACATCCTATCTATGGCTACACCTTC
>few|.|TRBJ2-3|TRBV4-2
CASSQEYSAAADTQYF
TGTGCCAGCAGCCAAGAGTATAGCGCGGCGGCAGATACGCAGTATTTT
>many|TRBD1|TRBJ1-1|TRBV30
CAWNLGQVNTEAFF
TGTGCCTGGAACCTAGGACAGGTGAACACTGAAGCTTTCTTT
>many|TRBD2|TRBJ2-1|TRBV29-1
CSVTGTSGRTSSYNEQFF
TGCAGCGTGACCGGGACTAGCGGGAGGACTAGCTCCTACAATGAGCAGTTCTTC
>.|.|TRBJ1-6|TRBV4-1
CASSRRVGGVGSPLHF
TGCGCCAGCAGCCGGAGGGTGGGCGGAGTAGGATCACCCCTCCACTTT